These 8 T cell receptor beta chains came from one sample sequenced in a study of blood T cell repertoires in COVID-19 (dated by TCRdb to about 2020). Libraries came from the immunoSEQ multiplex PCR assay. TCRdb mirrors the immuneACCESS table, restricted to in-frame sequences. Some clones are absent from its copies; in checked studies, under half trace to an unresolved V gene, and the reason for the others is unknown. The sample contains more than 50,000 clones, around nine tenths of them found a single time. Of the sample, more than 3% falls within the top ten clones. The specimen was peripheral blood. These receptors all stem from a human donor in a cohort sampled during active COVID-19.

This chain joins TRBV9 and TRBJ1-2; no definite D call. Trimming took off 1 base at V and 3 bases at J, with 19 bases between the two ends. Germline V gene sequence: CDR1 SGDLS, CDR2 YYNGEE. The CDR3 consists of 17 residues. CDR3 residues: CASSVTEREGFDYGYTF. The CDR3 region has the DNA TGTGCCAGCAGCGTAACGGAACGGGAGGGATTCGACTATGGCTACACCTTC.

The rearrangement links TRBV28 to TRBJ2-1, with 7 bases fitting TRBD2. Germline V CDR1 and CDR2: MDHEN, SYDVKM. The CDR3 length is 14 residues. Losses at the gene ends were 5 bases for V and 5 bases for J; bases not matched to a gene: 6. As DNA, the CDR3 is TGTGCCAGCAGTGCCGGGACTACCCACAATGAGCAGTTCTTC. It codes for CASSAGTTHNEQFF.

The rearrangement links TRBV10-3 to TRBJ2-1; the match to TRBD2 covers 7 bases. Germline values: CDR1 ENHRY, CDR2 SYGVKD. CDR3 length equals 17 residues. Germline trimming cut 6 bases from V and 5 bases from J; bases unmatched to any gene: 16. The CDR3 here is CAIRMSVRLADNNEQFF. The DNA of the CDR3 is TGTGCCATCAGAATGTCAGTTAGGCTAGCGGATAACAATGAGCAGTTCTTC.

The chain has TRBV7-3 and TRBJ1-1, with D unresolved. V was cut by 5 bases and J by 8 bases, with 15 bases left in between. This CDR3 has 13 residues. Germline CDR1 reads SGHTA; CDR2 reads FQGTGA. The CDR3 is CASSPIAGSEAFF. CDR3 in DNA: TGTGCCAGCAGCCCGATCGCGGGCAGCGAAGCTTTCTTT.

The CDR3 nucleotides read TGTGCCAGCAGTTTACGGGGTGATACGCAGTATTTT. Translating it yields CASSLRGDTQYF. The chain recombines TRBV27 with TRBJ2-3; the D gene is possibly TRBD2 (5 bases). CDR3 length: 12 amino acids. Trimming removed 2 bases at V and 6 bases at J, with 6 bases between. Germline CDR1 MNHEY, CDR2 SMNVEV (reference sequence).

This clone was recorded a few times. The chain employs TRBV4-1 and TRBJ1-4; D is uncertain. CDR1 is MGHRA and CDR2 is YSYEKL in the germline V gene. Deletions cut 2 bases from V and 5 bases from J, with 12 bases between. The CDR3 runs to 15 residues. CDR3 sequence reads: CASSQSRVNNEKLFF. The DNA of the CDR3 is TGCGCCAGCAGCCAATCGCGGGTAAACAATGAAAAACTGTTTTTT.

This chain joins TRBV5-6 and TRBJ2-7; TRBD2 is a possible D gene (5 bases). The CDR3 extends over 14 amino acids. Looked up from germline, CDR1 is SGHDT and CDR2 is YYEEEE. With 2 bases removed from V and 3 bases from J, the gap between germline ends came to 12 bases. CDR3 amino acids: CASSFRLEVYEQYV. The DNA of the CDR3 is TGTGCCAGCAGCTTTCGTCTGGAGGTCTACGAGCAGTACGTC.

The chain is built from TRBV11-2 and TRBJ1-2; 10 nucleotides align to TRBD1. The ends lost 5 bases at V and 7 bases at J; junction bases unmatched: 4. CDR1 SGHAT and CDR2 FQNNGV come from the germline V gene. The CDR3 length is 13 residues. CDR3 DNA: TGTGCCAGCAGCCAGGACAGGGGGTTTGGCTACACCTTC. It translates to CASSQDRGFGYTF.